This T cell receptor beta chain was recovered during a study of blood T cell repertoires in COVID-19. The overall study: PBMCs, B-cell-depleted T cells, or T cells were the source of the cDNA or gDNA that made up the material.

The CDR3 consists of 14 residues. V lost 0 bases and J lost 6, with 11 bases in between. Germline V lookup: CDR1 LGHNA, CDR2 YNFKEQ. Profiling relied on immunoSEQ multiplex PCR, and the TCRdb table lists in-frame clones only, not all of them. The profile shows approximately 120,000 clones, 70% to 90% of them singletons. Source material: peripheral blood. This clonotype originated in a human donor in a cohort sampled during active COVID-19. The chain employs TRBV4-2 and TRBJ2-5; tentatively, D is TRBD1 (5 bases). The CDR3 loop reads CASSQDETVKTQYF. The DNA for the CDR3 is TGTGCCAGCAGCCAAGACGAGACAGTGAAGACCCAGTACTTC.